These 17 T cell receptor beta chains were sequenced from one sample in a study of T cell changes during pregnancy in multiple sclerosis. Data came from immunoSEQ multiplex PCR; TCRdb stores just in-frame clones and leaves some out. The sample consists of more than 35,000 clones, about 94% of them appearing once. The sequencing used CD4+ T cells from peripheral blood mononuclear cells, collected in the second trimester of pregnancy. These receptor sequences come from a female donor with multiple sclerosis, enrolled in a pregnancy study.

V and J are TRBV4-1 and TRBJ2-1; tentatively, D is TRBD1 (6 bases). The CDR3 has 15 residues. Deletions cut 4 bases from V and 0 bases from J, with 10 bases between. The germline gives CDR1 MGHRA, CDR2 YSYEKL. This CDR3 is CASSPSGDSYNEQFF. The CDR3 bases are TGCGCCAGCAGCCCATCAGGGGACTCCTACAATGAGCAGTTCTTC.

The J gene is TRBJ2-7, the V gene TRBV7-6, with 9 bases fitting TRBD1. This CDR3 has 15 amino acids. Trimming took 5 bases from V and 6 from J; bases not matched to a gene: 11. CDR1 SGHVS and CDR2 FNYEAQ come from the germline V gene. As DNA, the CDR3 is TGTGCCAGCAGCCAAGGACAGGGGATTACTGGCGAGCAGTACTTC. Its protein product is CASSQGQGITGEQYF.

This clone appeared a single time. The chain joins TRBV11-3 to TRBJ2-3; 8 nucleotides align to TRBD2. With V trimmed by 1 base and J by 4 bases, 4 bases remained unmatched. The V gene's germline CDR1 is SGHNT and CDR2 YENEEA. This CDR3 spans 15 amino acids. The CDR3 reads CASSLGAGEADTQYF. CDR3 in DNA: TGTGCCAGCAGCTTAGGAGCGGGAGAAGCAGATACGCAGTATTTT.

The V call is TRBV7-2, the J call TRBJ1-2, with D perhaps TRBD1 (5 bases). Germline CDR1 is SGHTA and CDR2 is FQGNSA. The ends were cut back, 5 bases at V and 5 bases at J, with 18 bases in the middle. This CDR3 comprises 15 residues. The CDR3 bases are TGTGCCAGCAGCCAGCCCCCTGGCAGGGAATATGGCTACACCTTC. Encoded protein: CASSQPPGREYGYTF.

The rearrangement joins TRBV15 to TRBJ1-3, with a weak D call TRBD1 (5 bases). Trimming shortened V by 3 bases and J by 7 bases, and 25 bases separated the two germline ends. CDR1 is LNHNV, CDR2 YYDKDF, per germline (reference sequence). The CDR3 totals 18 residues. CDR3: CATSRDYAGRAGGNTIYF. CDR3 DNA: TGTGCCACCAGCAGGGACTACGCAGGGCGGGCTGGTGGGAACACCATATATTTT.

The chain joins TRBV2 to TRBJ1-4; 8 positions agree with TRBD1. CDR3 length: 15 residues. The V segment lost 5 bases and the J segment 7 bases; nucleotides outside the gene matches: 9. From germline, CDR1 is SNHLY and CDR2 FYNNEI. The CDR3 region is CASSLPGGRAEKLFF. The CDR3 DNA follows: TGTGCCAGCAGTTTGCCAGGGGGCAGGGCTGAAAAACTGTTTTTT.

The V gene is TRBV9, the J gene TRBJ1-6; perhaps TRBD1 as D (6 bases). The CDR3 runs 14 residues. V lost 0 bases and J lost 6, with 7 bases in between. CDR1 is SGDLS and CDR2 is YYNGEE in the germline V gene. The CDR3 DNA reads TGTGCCAGCAGCGTAGTGGACAGTAATTCACCCCTCCACTTT. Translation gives CASSVVDSNSPLHF.

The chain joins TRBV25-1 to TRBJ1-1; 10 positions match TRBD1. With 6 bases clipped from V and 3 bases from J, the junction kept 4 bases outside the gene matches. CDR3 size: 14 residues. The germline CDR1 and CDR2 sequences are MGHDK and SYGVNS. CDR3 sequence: CASRGQGEHTEAFF. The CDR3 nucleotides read TGTGCCAGCAGAGGACAGGGGGAACACACTGAAGCTTTCTTT.

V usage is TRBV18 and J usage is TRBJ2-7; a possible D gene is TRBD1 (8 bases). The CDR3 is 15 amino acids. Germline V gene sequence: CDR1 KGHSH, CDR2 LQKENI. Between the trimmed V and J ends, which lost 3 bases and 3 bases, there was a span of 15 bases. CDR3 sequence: CASSPDRGGFYEQYF. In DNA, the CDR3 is TGTGCCAGCTCACCCGACAGGGGAGGGTTCTACGAGCAGTACTTC.

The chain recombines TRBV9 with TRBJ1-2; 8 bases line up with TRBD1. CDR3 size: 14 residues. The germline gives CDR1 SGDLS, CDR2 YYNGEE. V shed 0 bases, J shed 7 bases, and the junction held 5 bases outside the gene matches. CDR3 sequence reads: CASSVAQGAGGYTF. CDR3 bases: TGTGCCAGCAGCGTAGCTCAGGGGGCTGGTGGCTACACCTTC.

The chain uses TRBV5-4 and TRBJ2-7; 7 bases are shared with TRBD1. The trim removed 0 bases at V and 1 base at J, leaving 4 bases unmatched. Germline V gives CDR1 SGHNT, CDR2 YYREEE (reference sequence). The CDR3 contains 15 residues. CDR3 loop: CASSLARGPSYEQYF. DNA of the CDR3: TGTGCCAGCAGCTTGGCTAGGGGGCCTTCCTACGAGCAGTACTTC.

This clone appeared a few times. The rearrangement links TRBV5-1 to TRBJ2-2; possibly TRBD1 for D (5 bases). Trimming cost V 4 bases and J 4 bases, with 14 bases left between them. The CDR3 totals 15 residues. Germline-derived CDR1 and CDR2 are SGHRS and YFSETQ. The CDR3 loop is CASSPHQGGTGELFF. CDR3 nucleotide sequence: TGCGCCAGCAGCCCCCATCAGGGTGGCACCGGGGAGCTGTTTTTT.

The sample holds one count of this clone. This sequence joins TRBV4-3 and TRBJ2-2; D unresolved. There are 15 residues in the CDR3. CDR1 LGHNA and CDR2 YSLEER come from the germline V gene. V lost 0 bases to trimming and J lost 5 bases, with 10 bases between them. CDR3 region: CASSQEIKRTGELFF. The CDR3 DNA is TGCGCCAGCAGCCAAGAGATAAAGAGGACCGGGGAGCTGTTTTTT.

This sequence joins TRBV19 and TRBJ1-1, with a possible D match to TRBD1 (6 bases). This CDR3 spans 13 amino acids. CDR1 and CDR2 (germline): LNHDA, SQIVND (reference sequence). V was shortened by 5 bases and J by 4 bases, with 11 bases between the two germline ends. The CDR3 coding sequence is TGTGCCAGTAGTGTCCCAGGGGTCACTGAAGCTTTCTTT. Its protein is CASSVPGVTEAFF.

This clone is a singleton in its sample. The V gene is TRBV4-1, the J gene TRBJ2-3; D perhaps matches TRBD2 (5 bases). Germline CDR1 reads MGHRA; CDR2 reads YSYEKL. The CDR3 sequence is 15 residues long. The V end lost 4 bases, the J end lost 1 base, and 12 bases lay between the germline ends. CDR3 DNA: TGCGCCAGCAGCCCGGGGTTTCTTCGCACAGATACGCAGTATTTT. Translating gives CASSPGFLRTDTQYF.

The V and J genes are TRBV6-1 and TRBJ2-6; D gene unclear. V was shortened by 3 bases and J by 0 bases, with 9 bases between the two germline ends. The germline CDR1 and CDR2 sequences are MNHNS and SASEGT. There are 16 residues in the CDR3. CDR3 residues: CASSEQLISGANVLTF. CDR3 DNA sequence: TGTGCCAGCAGTGAGCAGTTGATCTCTGGGGCCAACGTCCTGACTTTC.

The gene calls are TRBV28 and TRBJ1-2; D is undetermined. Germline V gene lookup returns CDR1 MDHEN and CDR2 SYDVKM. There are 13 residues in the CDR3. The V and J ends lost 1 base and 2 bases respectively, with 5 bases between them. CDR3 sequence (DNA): TGTGCCAGCAGTTTATCAGGCAACTATGGCTACACCTTC. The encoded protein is CASSLSGNYGYTF.